This is a list of T cell receptor beta chains from one sample in a study of blood T cell repertoires in COVID-19. TCRdb keeps only in-frame clones here, not all; method: immunoSEQ multiplex PCR. The sample carries roughly 410,000 clones, about 89% recorded once. The sequenced sample was peripheral blood. All receptors derive from a woman aged 55-70 years with COVID-19, enrolled during active disease. The CDR3 runs from the conserved cysteine through the conserved F or W. A D gene is named only where the DNA matches it firmly. Rows give clone size only sometimes, using once, few, many, or a class for an expanded clone.

d_gene	abundance	v_gene	j_gene	CDR3aa	CDR3nt
-	-	TRBV6-5	TRBJ1-2	CASRPEGKYGYTF	TGTGCCAGCAGGCCAGAGGGCAAGTATGGCTACACCTTC
-	-	TRBV27	TRBJ2-3	CATRGGFVGETDTQYF	TGTGCCACCAGGGGGGGGTTCGTAGGGGAAACAGATACGCAGTATTTT
TRBD1	-	TRBV9	TRBJ1-3	CASSPGGTGNTIYF	TGTGCCAGCAGCCCAGGGGGGACTGGAAACACCATATATTTT
-	-	TRBV4-1	TRBJ1-1	CASSLRGGSGARGTEAFF	TGCGCCAGCAGCCTGAGGGGGGGGTCAGGCGCTCGGGGCACTGAAGCTTTCTTT
TRBD1	-	TRBV5-1	TRBJ1-1	CASSHGTVNTEAFF	TGCGCCAGTTCACATGGGACAGTGAACACTGAAGCTTTCTTT
-	-	TRBV5-5	TRBJ2-7	CASSYAPRVYEQYF	TGTGCCAGCAGTTACGCGCCCCGGGTCTACGAGCAGTACTTC
TRBD1	-	TRBV19	TRBJ2-6	CASSIWGQGSGANVLTF	TGTGCCAGTAGTATCTGGGGACAGGGGTCTGGGGCCAACGTCCTGACTTTC
TRBD1	-	TRBV6-5	TRBJ2-7	CASRNRDRISYEQYF	TGTGCCAGCAGGAACCGGGACAGAATCTCCTACGAGCAGTACTTC
-	-	TRBV15	TRBJ1-1	CATSRQTSGTEAFF	TGTGCCACCAGCAGACAGACTTCGGGGACTGAAGCTTTCTTT
-	once	TRBV11-2	TRBJ1-4	CASSPLLGVREKLFF	TGTGCCAGCAGCCCCTTGTTAGGGGTAAGAGAAAAACTGTTTTTT
-	-	TRBV5-4	TRBJ1-2	CASSLSPTTNYGYTF	TGTGCCAGCAGCTTGTCCCCTACCACTAACTATGGCTACACCTTC
-	-	TRBV5-1	TRBJ2-3	CASSLVAGQDTQYF	TGCGCCAGCAGCTTGGTGGCAGGGCAAGATACGCAGTATTTT
TRBD1	-	TRBV4-1	TRBJ1-6	CASSQGQGAGNSPLHF	TGCGCCAGCAGCCAAGGCCAGGGGGCGGGGAATTCACCCCTCCACTTT
-	-	TRBV4-1	TRBJ2-1	CASSLQPYRSGGGYNEQFF	TGCGCCAGCAGCCTACAGCCCTATAGGTCGGGGGGCGGATACAATGAGCAGTTCTTC
TRBD1	-	TRBV5-1	TRBJ2-7	CASTRDRGNDEQYF	TGCGCCAGCACCAGAGACAGGGGAAATGACGAGCAGTACTTC
TRBD1	-	TRBV7-9	TRBJ1-1	CASTLQGAPNTEAFF	TGTGCCAGCACACTCCAGGGGGCCCCGAACACTGAAGCTTTCTTT
TRBD1	-	TRBV6-5	TRBJ1-2	CASSYSNRGEGYTF	TGTGCCAGCAGTTACTCGAACAGGGGGGAAGGCTACACCTTC
-	once	TRBV2	TRBJ1-5	CASSLSGGQPQHF	TGTGCCAGCAGCCTGTCTGGGGGCCAGCCCCAGCATTTT
-	-	TRBV29-1	TRBJ1-2	CSVHITTIGGYTF	TGCAGCGTCCACATCACTACGATTGGGGGCTACACCTTC
TRBD1	many	TRBV4-1	TRBJ2-5	CASSHPWTGQETQYF	TGCGCCAGCAGCCATCCCTGGACAGGCCAAGAGACCCAGTACTTC
-	-	TRBV7-9	TRBJ1-4	CASSLGTSGEKLFF	TGTGCCAGCAGCTTAGGGACCAGCGGTGAAAAACTGTTTTTT
-	-	TRBV24-1	TRBJ2-3	CATEPQVTDTQYF	TGTGCCACCGAGCCTCAGGTCACAGATACGCAGTATTTT
TRBD1	few	TRBV5-5	TRBJ2-7	CASTLQGADSYEQYF	TGTGCCAGCACCCTACAGGGGGCCGACTCCTACGAGCAGTACTTC
-	-	TRBV11-3	TRBJ2-3	CASSFAGSTDTQYF	TGTGCCAGCAGCTTTGCGGGCAGCACAGATACGCAGTATTTT
-	-	TRBV3-1/TRBV3-2	TRBJ1-2	CASSQEAGIYGYTF	TGTGCCAGCAGCCAAGAGGCAGGGATCTATGGCTACACCTTC
TRBD1	-	TRBV2	TRBJ1-2	CASSLTGPNYGYTF	TGTGCCAGCAGCCTGACAGGGCCAAACTATGGCTACACCTTC
-	few	TRBV7-6	TRBJ1-4	CASSFSRDPKGRVFF	TGTGCCAGCAGCTTCTCACGGGACCCTAAGGGGAGGGTGTTTTTT
-	-	TRBV5-1	TRBJ2-2	CASGELGQYTGELFF	TGCGCCAGCGGGGAGCTGGGCCAGTACACCGGGGAGCTGTTTTTT
-	-	TRBV7-3	TRBJ2-1	CASSLNRDLYNEQFF	TGTGCCAGCAGCTTAAACCGGGATCTCTACAATGAGCAGTTCTTC
TRBD1	-	TRBV7-8	TRBJ2-2	CASSSDRVSTGELFF	TGTGCCAGCAGCTCGGACAGGGTTAGCACCGGGGAGCTGTTTTTT
-	-	TRBV15	TRBJ2-3	CATSRERVATDTQYF	TGTGCCACCAGCAGAGAAAGGGTAGCGACAGATACGCAGTATTTT
-	-	TRBV2	TRBJ1-1	CASRGTGETEAFF	TGTGCCAGCAGAGGGACGGGGGAAACTGAAGCTTTCTTT
TRBD1	-	TRBV2	TRBJ1-5	CASKGDRGVSSNQPQHF	TGTGCCAGCAAAGGGGACAGGGGAGTATCTAGCAATCAGCCCCAGCATTTT
-	-	TRBV5-6	TRBJ1-4	CASSLGGGTNEKLFF	TGTGCCAGCAGCCTGGGGGGAGGCACTAATGAAAAACTGTTTTTT
-	-	TRBV20-1	TRBJ1-2	CSASRGIANYGYTF	TGCAGTGCTAGTAGGGGAATCGCTAACTATGGCTACACCTTC